This passage covers 12 T cell receptor beta chains from one sample sequenced in a study of shared clonotypes between healthy human individuals. TCRdb's copy holds only in-frame clones and misses some; the assay was immunoSEQ multiplex PCR. Here the sample spans 2 million or so clones, 85% to 95% being singletons. The specimen was naive CD4+ T cells sorted from blood. Subset described: CD45RA+ positively selected. The receptors stem from a young man in good health.

This chain connects TRBV11-2 to TRBJ2-7, with TRBD1 identical over 8 bases. This CDR3 contains 15 residues. Germline CDR1 and CDR2: SGHAT and FQNNGV. V dropped 0 bases and J dropped 4; count of bases not matched to a gene: 5. The CDR3 nucleotides read TGTGCCAGCAGCTTAGATAGCACAGGGGGGTACGAGCAGTACTTC. Protein: CASSLDSTGGYEQYF.

The rearrangement joins TRBV7-9 to TRBJ2-4; 10 nucleotides align to TRBD1. The CDR3 has 16 amino acids. Germline V gives CDR1 SEHNR, CDR2 FQNEAQ (reference sequence). With V trimmed by 6 bases and J by 9 bases, 14 bases remained unmatched. CDR3 sequence (DNA): TGTGCCAGCAGACGGGACAGGGGAAGTGGGTTCGGCATTCAGTACTTC. This translates into CASRRDRGSGFGIQYF. Using reference TRBV7-9 and TRBJ2-4 for the parts outside the CDR3, the full variable domain is DTGVSQNPRHKITKRGQNVTFRCDPISEHNRLYWYRQTLGQGPEFLTYFQNEAQLEKSRLLSDRFSAERPKGSFSTLEIQRTEQGDSAMYLCASRRDRGSGFGIQYFGAGTRLSVL.

Concerning this clone: Other DNA sequences in this sample translate to the same CDR3. V usage is TRBV5-4 and J usage is TRBJ2-5; 8 bases are a match to TRBD1. This CDR3 spans 14 amino acids. After removal of 4 bases from V and 3 bases from J, the junction contained 5 bases not matched to a gene. Per the germline V gene, CDR1 is SGHNT and CDR2 is YYREEE (reference sequence). The DNA of the CDR3 is TGTGCCAGCAGCCCCACAGGGGGGAAAGAGACCCAGTACTTC. Encoded protein: CASSPTGGKETQYF.

The chain has TRBV10-3 and TRBJ1-1, with D tentatively TRBD1 (5 bases). From germline, CDR1 is ENHRY and CDR2 SYGVKD. V lost 3 bases and J 0 bases, leaving 8 bases between the germline ends. CDR3 length equals 14 residues. This chain's CDR3 is CAISDKGLNTEAFF. The CDR3 DNA is TGTGCCATCAGTGATAAGGGGCTGAACACTGAAGCTTTCTTT.

Concerning this clone itself: This CDR3 fails to terminate in the conserved phenylalanine or tryptophan, so it likely reflects a read error. The chain links TRBV18 to TRBJ2-7; perhaps TRBD2 as D (5 bases). This CDR3 is built from 14 residues. Germline V lookup: CDR1 KGHSH, CDR2 LQKENI. The V end was cut by 0 bases, the J end by 5 bases, with 11 bases between. In DNA, the CDR3 is TGTGCCAGCTCACCACCGGTCTCGAGGGACGAGCAGTACTCC. It specifies CASSPPVSRDEQYS.

The chain combines TRBV5-6 with TRBJ2-6, with a possible D match to TRBD2 (6 bases). CDR3 length: 16 amino acids. In germline, CDR1 is SGHDT, CDR2 YYEEEE. V was trimmed by 1 base and J by 3 bases, leaving 11 bases between them. CDR3 residues: CASSLPGVNGANVLTF. The CDR3 DNA sequence: TGTGCCAGCAGCTTGCCGGGAGTAAATGGGGCCAACGTCCTGACTTTC. The whole variable domain, filled in from reference TRBV5-6 and TRBJ2-6, reads DAGVTQSPTHLIKTRGQQVTLRCSPKSGHDTVSWYQQALGQGPQFIFQYYEEEERQRGNFPDRFSGHQFPNYSSELNVNALLLGDSALYLCASSLPGVNGANVLTFGAGSRLTVL.

The rearrangement uses TRBV5-1 and TRBJ1-2; D not certain. With 0 bases removed from V and 7 bases from J, the gap between germline ends came to 10 bases. CDR1 is SGHRS and CDR2 is YFSETQ in the germline V gene. CDR3 size: 13 residues. The CDR3 DNA reads TGCGCCAGCAGCTTGGAATGGGTTGGTGGCTACACCTTC. Translated, it gives CASSLEWVGGYTF.

J is TRBJ2-5 and V is TRBV5-4; a possible D gene is TRBD1 (5 bases). Trimming cost V 4 bases and J 1 base, with 14 bases left between them. The CDR3 totals 15 residues. In germline, CDR1 is SGHNT, CDR2 YYREEE (reference sequence). CDR3 bases: TGTGCCAGCAGCGTCACAGGTGGGCCCCAAGAGACCCAGTACTTC. It is translated as CASSVTGGPQETQYF.

This chain connects TRBV10-1 to TRBJ2-1, with D possibly called TRBD1 or TRBD2 (5 bases each). This CDR3 spans 15 amino acids. Germline values: CDR1 WNHNN, CDR2 SYGVQD (reference sequence). V was cut by 2 bases and J by 9 bases, with 17 bases left in between. CDR3 nucleotide sequence: TGCGCCAGCAGTGAGGGGGGAACCGGGTTATCTGAGCAGTTCTTC. This encodes CASSEGGTGLSEQFF.

The genes are TRBV9 and TRBJ2-1, with 12 bases that match TRBD2. Losses at the gene ends were 4 bases for V and 7 bases for J; bases not matched to a gene: 6. The CDR3 runs to 15 residues. The V gene's germline CDR1 is SGDLS and CDR2 YYNGEE. CDR3 nucleotide sequence: TGTGCCAGCAGCCCCCGACTAGCGGGAGCTAATGAGCAGTTCTTC. It yields the protein CASSPRLAGANEQFF.

The V and J genes are TRBV7-3 and TRBJ1-6, with TRBD1 as a possible D gene (6 bases). V lost 3 bases and J lost 8, with 8 bases in between. Germline V lookup: CDR1 SGHTA, CDR2 FQGTGA. CDR3 length equals 13 residues. The CDR3: CASSLDSYSPLHF. CDR3 nucleotides: TGTGCCAGCAGCTTGGACAGTTATTCACCCCTCCACTTT.

The chain combines TRBV6-5 with TRBJ2-6, with D uncertain. Germline lookup yields CDR1 MNHEY and CDR2 SVGAGI. The CDR3 sequence is 13 residues long. With 6 bases removed from V and 0 bases from J, the gap between germline ends came to 3 bases. CDR3 loop: CASRTSGANVLTF. Written as DNA, the CDR3 is TGTGCCAGCAGAACCTCTGGGGCCAACGTCCTGACTTTC.